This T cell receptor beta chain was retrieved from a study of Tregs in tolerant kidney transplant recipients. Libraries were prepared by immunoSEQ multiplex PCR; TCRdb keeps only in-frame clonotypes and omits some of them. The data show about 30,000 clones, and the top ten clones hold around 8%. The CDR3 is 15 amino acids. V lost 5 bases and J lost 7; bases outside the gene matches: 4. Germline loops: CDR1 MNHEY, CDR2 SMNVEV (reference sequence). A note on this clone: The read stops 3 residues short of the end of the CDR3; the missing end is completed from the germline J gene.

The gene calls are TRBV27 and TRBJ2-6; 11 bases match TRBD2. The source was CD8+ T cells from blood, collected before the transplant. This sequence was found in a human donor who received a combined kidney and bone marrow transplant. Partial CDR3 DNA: TGTGCCAGCAGTCCGCTAGCGGGGGGTGCCAACGTC. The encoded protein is CASSPLAGGANV. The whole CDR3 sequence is CASSPLAGGANVLTF.